This T cell receptor (beta chain) was observed in a study of T cell responses to AZD1222 COVID-19 vaccine. This CDR3 has 13 amino acids. J lost 8 bases, V lost 0 bases, and 1 base had no gene match. Germline V gene sequence: CDR1 SGHRS, CDR2 YFSETQ. Repertoires were generated with immunoSEQ multiplex PCR, while TCRdb's copy carries only in-frame clones and drops some. The repertoire holds some 200,000 clones, with approximately 93% as singletons. This sample comprised peripheral blood, obtained 28 days after the second AZD1222 dose. J is TRBJ2-2 and V is TRBV5-1; TRBD1 matches at 7 bases. The clonotype originates from an adult who received the AZD1222 COVID-19 vaccine. The CDR3 DNA sequence: TGCGCCAGCAGCTTGGACAGGGGAGGGGAGCTGTTTTTT. It is translated as CASSLDRGGELFF.